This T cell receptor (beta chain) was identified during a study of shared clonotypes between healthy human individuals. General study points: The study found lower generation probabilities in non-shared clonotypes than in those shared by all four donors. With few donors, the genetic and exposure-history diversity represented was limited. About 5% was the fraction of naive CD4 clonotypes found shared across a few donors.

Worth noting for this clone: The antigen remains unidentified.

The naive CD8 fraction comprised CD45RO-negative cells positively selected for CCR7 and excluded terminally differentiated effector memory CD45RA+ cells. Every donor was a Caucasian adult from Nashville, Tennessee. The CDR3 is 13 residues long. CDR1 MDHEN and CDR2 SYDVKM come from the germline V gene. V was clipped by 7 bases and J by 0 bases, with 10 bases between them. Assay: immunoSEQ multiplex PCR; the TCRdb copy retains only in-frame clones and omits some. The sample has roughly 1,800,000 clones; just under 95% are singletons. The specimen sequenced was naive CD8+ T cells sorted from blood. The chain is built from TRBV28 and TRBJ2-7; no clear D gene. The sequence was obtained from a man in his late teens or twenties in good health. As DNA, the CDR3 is TGTGCCAGCAAAGGACGGATCTCCTACGAGCAGTACTTC. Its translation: CASKGRISYEQYF.